This entry describes one T cell receptor (beta chain). This clone's antigen is unknown. The sample holds no much larger clone one base away, and base qualities are not on file. For repertoire sequencing, the TCR beta CDR3 regions were amplified from RNA transcripts. The first round of RT-PCR was done with HTBI primers and the Qiagen OneStep RT-PCR kit, and was followed by a second round of multiplex PCR, then size selection and purification. The libraries underwent paired-end sequencing with 100 bp reads on an Illumina HiSeq2000. Regarding the original processing steps: SOAPnuke was used to process the reads, throwing out any read that had adapters, had uncalled bases, had a mean Phred below 15, or lacked an exact constant-primer or identifier match. High-quality paired reads were merged with COPE v1.2.5. Unique nucleotide sequences were defined as clonotypes and aligned to IMGT TRB V, D and J references using MiTCR v1.1. The analysis was limited to V-J combinations with a frequency above 0.0001, which together covered more than 99% of repertoires. For each V-J combination, a TCR clonal expansion and chaos score was defined as F50 clonal expansion divided by the chaos observed in the TCRdist matrix. Welch's t-statistics and random forest were used to reduce features to about a dozen V-J combinations, which were fed into a naive Bayes classifier. Thyroid-blood repertoire similarity was quantified with the Morisita-Horn index. The public reads were run again by TCRdb, first through fastp at Q25 and then through MiXCR, and only productive beta chains were kept. Rows with one shared CDR3 protein collapse into an entry with the most common genes and DNA. TCRdb, rather than the study authors, made the V and J calls. The sample data list 900,000 to 1,200,000 distinct CDR3 sequences, and less than 45% of these were observed just once. The ten largest account for more than 9.5% of the sample.

This specimen comes from a study of Graves' ophthalmopathy and Graves' hyperthyroidism (dated by TCRdb to the late 2010s). Describing the broader study: Stable hyperthyroidism was defined as no progression to ophthalmopathy within 18 months of follow-up. The study used TCR beta repertoire signatures to distinguish Graves' ophthalmopathy from Graves' hyperthyroidism and to predict progression to ophthalmopathy. In total, 135 blood samples were TCR-sequenced: 40 to 45 ophthalmopathy, some 75 hyperthyroidism and some 17 hyperthyroidism-to-ophthalmopathy patients. A discovery set of 100 patients (around 44 ophthalmopathy, 57 stable hyperthyroidism) was enrolled to explore V-J signatures distinguishing ophthalmopathy from hyperthyroidism. The independent validation cohort included approximately 19 hyperthyroidism patients plus 17 patients who later progressed from hyperthyroidism to ophthalmopathy. T-cell repertoires of thyroid tissue and blood were compared in more than five hyperthyroidism patients. After sampling, hyperthyroidism patients received methimazole starting at 30 mg daily, and ophthalmopathy patients received high-dose intravenous methylprednisolone. Study-level results and caveats: Most of the expanded thyroid clonotypes with a frequency above 0.001 were also detected in blood, and it was suggested that the thyroid immune response may be reflected by blood repertoires. In validation, the model predicted ophthalmopathy progression with more than 70% sensitivity and 72.22% specificity; some twelve predicted patients were CT-confirmed with GO in a median of approximately 6.2 months. In cross-validation, the 13-signature model distinguished ophthalmopathy from stable hyperthyroidism with around 86% sensitivity and 81% to 82% specificity, while in the test set the corresponding values were about 80% and 75%. Sample size was not statistically predetermined, and group allocation was not concealed from the investigators.

Reading from cysteine to phenylalanine, the CDR3 counts 14 amino acids. The retained sequence is limited to the CDR3, 42 bases, with the frame set at the first base. CDR1 and CDR2, looked up from the germline V gene, are SGHRS and YFSETQ. Trimming removed 4 bases from V and 1 base from J, leaving 11 bases between the germline ends. Hyperthyroidism patients were newly diagnosed, with disease duration under 2 months, and aged 18 to 65 years. Patients with other autoimmune diseases, uncontrolled infections, pregnancy or lactation were excluded. Diagnosis was based on clinical symptoms, serum thyroxine, TRAb, thyroid ultrasound and orbital computed tomography. Total RNA was extracted using Trizol reagent, and RNA quality was checked on an Agilent 2100 Bioanalyzer.

The sequence came from an adult man with Graves' hyperthyroidism. Rearrangement joined TRBV5-1 to TRBJ2-5; tentative D gene TRBD2, with 6 bases matching. Source material: peripheral blood or thyroid tissue (not recorded which). The CDR3 amino acid sequence is: CASSVSGFQETQYF. DNA sequence: TGCGCCAGCAGCGTGAGCGGGTTCCAAGAGACCCAGTACTTC.